This T cell receptor beta chain appears in the sequencing data of a study of CD8+CD57+ T cells in acquired aplastic anemia. Turning to the study itself: Sorted CD4+ and CD8+ cells yielded 3.2 ug of DNA on average.

According to the study, genomic DNA was the template for TCR beta VDJ and CDR3 profiling. TCRdb processed the reads anew with MiXCR; each CDR3 protein has one entry. The sample has roughly 150,000 distinct CDR3 sequences; less than 50% are singletons. The CDR3 contains 15 residues. CDR1 is MNHNS and CDR2 is SASEGT in the germline V gene. V was clipped by 5 bases and J by 3 bases; unmatched bases: 5. Findings and limits, study-wide: The study identified more than 25 CD8+ CDR3 sequences shared by patients and controls. Patients and controls were not found to differ significantly in CD8+ Simpson's diversity.

It was patients with CD8+CD57+ cell expansion by flow cytometry who were chosen for sequencing. This clonotype was seen repeatedly, ten times or more. As yet, its antigen is unknown. The gene calls are TRBV6-1 and TRBJ1-5, with 9 bases matching TRBD1. The sequenced sample was sorted CD4+, CD8+, or CD8+CD57+ T cells (not recorded which) from PBMCs. The TCR comes from a human donor with aplastic anemia. The CDR3 sequence: CASSKQGAVNQPQHF. Written as DNA, the CDR3 is TGTGCCAGCAGTAAACAGGGGGCAGTCAATCAGCCCCAGCATTTT.